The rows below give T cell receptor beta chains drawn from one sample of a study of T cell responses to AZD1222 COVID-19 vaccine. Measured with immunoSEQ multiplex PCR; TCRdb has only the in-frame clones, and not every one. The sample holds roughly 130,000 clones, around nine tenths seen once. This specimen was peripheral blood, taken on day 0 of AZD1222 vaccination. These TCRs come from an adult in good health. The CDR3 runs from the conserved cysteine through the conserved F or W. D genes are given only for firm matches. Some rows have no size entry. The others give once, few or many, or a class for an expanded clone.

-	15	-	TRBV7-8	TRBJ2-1	TGTGCCAGCAGCCGCACGGACAGCTCCTACAATGAGCAGTTCTTC	CASSRTDSSYNEQFF
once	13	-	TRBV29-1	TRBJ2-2	TGCACCAGGGGACCCGCGGACACCGGGGAGCTGTTTTTT	CTRGPADTGELFF
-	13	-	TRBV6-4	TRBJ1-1	TGTGCCAGCAGGAGACAGTGGAACACTGAAGCTTTCTTT	CASRRQWNTEAFF
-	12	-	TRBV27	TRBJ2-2	TGTGCCAGCAAAACTATAGGGAGGGAGCTGTTTTTT	CASKTIGRELFF
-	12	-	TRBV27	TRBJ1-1	TGTGCCAGCAGACGGGCCAACACTGAAGCTTTCTTT	CASRRANTEAFF
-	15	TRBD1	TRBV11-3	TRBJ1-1	TGTGCCAGCAGCTGGGGACAGGCCGAGAACACTGAAGCTTTCTTT	CASSWGQAENTEAFF
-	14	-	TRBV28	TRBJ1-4	TGTGCCAGCAGATTGAGGGATTACCCCGAAAAACTGTTTTTT	CASRLRDYPEKLFF
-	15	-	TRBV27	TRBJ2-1	TGTGCCAGCAGTTATACAGGTCAGGCCTACAATGAGCAGTTCTTC	CASSYTGQAYNEQFF
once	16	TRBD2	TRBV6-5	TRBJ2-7	TGTGCCAGCAGTTACATGAGGACTAGCGGGAACTACGAGCAGTACTTC	CASSYMRTSGNYEQYF
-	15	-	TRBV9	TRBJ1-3	TGTGCCAGCAGCCTGTCGAAAGAACACGGAAACACCATATATTTT	CASSLSKEHGNTIYF
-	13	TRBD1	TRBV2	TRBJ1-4	TGTGCCAGCAGGCGCGACAGGGTTGAAAAACTGTTTTTT	CASRRDRVEKLFF
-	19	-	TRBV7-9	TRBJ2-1	TGTGCCAGCAGCTTAGTTGCGGGTGCAGCGGCCAGCTCCTACAATGAGCAGTTCTTC	CASSLVAGAAASSYNEQFF
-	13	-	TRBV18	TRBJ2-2	TGTGCCAGCTCACCTGAAAACACCGGGGAGCTGTTTTTT	CASSPENTGELFF
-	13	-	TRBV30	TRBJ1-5	TGTGCCTGGACGGGGGGGGGCAATCAGCCCCAGCATTTT	CAWTGGGNQPQHF
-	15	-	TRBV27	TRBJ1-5	TGTGCCAGCAAGCTGTGGGAAAGTGGCAATCAGCCCCAGCATTTT	CASKLWESGNQPQHF
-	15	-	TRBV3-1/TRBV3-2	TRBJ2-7	TGTGCCAGCAGCCAATGGGAAGCCGGGGCGTACGAGCAGTACTTC	CASSQWEAGAYEQYF
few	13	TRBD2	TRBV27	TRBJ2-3	TGTGCCAGCAGTTCGACTAGCGAGGATACGCAGTATTTT	CASSSTSEDTQYF